This entry concerns a single T cell receptor (beta chain). The source of the sample is a study of shared clonotypes between healthy human individuals. Deep-level settings were used for running the assay. When replicate PCRs were run on unsorted PBMC, they used roughly 270 ng DNA, around 30,000 T cell genomes. Assay: immunoSEQ multiplex PCR; the TCRdb copy retains only in-frame clones and omits some. The table has over 400,000 clones, about 85% seen once. The clonotype was recovered from a woman aged 35 to 49 in good health. Some clones in this sample may be carry-over from other donors' samples. Sequenced input: PBMCs.

DNA for the CDR3: TGTGCCAGCAGCTTCAGGCCAGGGTTCATTCAGTACTTC. Translating gives CASSFRPGFIQYF. V usage is TRBV14 and J usage is TRBJ2-4; maybe TRBD1 (5 bases). The CDR3 is 13 amino acids. V was cut by 5 bases and J by 9 bases, with 14 bases left in between. CDR1 and CDR2 from the germline V gene are SGHDN and FVKESK.